This TCR beta chain was identified during a study of T cells after yellow fever vaccination. As to this clonotype: Antigen unknown.

UMIs and a universal primer site were added when TCR cDNA was made by 5'RACE template switching. TCRdb re-called the 5' RACE reads with MiXCR, one entry per CDR3 protein. The table shows approximately 600,000 distinct CDR3 sequences, with 9% to 15% occurring only once. Points from the study as a whole: Across the CD4 and CD8 compartments, a small share of clonotypes was present in both.

CDR3 size: 12 residues. The V end was cut by 5 bases, the J end by 4 bases, with 8 bases between. Germline values: CDR1 SGHDN, CDR2 FVKESK. This clonotype was sampled from a man aged 25 to 40 who received the YFV17D yellow fever vaccine. Source: PBMCs, taken on the day of the yellow fever booster vaccination. The V call is TRBV14, the J call TRBJ2-5; D is unresolved. The CDR3 sequence: CASSAPRETQYF. CDR3 nucleotide sequence: TGTGCCAGCAGCGCCCCCCGAGAGACCCAGTACTTC. Filled out from reference TRBV14 and TRBJ2-5, the complete variable domain reads EAGVTQFPSHSVIEKGQTVTLRCDPISGHDNLYWYRRVMGKEIKFLLHFVKESKQDESGMPNNRFLAERTGGTYSTLKVQPAELEDSGVYFCASSAPRETQYFGPGTRLLVL.